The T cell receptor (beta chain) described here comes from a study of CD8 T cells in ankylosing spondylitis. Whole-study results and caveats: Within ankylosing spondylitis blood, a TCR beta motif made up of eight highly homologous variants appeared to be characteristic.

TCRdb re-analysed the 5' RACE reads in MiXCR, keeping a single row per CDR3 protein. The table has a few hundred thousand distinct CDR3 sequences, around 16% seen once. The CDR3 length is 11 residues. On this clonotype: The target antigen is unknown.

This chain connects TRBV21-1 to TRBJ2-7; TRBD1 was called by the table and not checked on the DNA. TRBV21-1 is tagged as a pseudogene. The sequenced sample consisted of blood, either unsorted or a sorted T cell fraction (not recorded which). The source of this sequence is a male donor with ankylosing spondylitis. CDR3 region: CAKAPPYEQYF. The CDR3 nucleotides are TGTGCTAAAGCCCCGCCATACGAGCAGTACTTC.